The clone carrying this T cell receptor beta chain was counted a few times. The Seattle patients joined while their infection was active and were tracked longitudinally afterward. The source of the sample is a study of blood T cell repertoires in COVID-19. TCRdb's copy holds only in-frame clones and misses some; the assay was immunoSEQ multiplex PCR. The sample includes 30,000 or so clones, roughly 86% of them seen just once. The CDR3 spans 16 residues. The germline gives CDR1 SNHLY, CDR2 FYNNEI. The V segment lost 4 bases and the J segment 0 bases; nucleotides outside the gene matches: 1. This sequence originates from a man aged 55 to 70 with COVID-19, enrolled during active disease. Sequencing used peripheral blood. The chain links TRBV2 to TRBJ2-7, with 15 bases identical to TRBD2. CDR3 bases: TGTGCCAGCAGTGGGACTAGCGGGGGGGACTCCTACGAGCAGTACTTC. It specifies CASSGTSGGDSYEQYF.